These T cell receptor beta chains were read from a single sample in a study of T cells in tumors after PD-1 blockade. The assay was immunoSEQ multiplex PCR, and TCRdb's table has in-frame clones only and misses some. The sample includes roughly 49,000 clones, more than 65% seen only once; the top ten take roughly 4.1%. The input for sequencing was PBMCs, taken before anti-PD-1 treatment. All receptors derive from a human donor with basal cell carcinoma. Both conserved end residues are part of each CDR3. The D gene is left open where the match is weak. Clone size is shown for a subset of rows, as once, few, many or a class of expanded clone.

length,J,size,V,D,DNA,CDR3
15,TRBJ2-2,once,TRBV5-1,TRBD2,TGCGCCAGCAGCTTGGGCGGGGGGAACACCGGGGAGCTGTTTTTT,CASSLGGGNTGELFF
15,TRBJ2-3,NA,TRBV7-2,NA,TGTGCCAGCAGCTCCCGCCAACCATCGACAGATACGCAGTATTTT,CASSSRQPSTDTQYF
12,TRBJ1-2,NA,TRBV13,NA,TGTGCCAGCAGCTTAGTGGGGGCTGGCTACACCTTC,CASSLVGAGYTF
16,TRBJ1-6,NA,TRBV30,NA,TGTGCCTGGAGTGTAGGTCTAGGAAAGAATAATTCACCCCTCCACTTT,CAWSVGLGKNNSPLHF
14,TRBJ2-5,NA,TRBV6-5,TRBD1,TGTGCCAGCAGTTACGGACAGGGTGGGGAGACCCAGTACTTC,CASSYGQGGETQYF
15,TRBJ2-5,NA,TRBV3-1/TRBV3-2,NA,TGTGCCAGCAGCCACTGGCGGGGGCCCAAAGAGACCCAGTACTTC,CASSHWRGPKETQYF
11,TRBJ2-3,NA,TRBV20-1,NA,TGCAGTGCCATTATGACAGATACGCAGTATTTT,CSAIMTDTQYF
14,TRBJ2-7,NA,TRBV10-1,TRBD1,TGCGCCAGCAGTACCGGGACAGGGCTCTACGAGCAGTACTTC,CASSTGTGLYEQYF
14,TRBJ2-4,NA,TRBV7-2,TRBD1,TGTGCCAGCAGCTTAGCGCTACAGGGGGACATTCAGTACTTC,CASSLALQGDIQYF
14,TRBJ1-6,NA,TRBV25-1,TRBD1,TGTGCCAGCAGTGAAGACAGGGTGAGTTCACCCCTCCACTTT,CASSEDRVSSPLHF
17,TRBJ1-1,NA,TRBV10-2,NA,TGCGCCAGCAGTGTCAGTCTGGGGAGGGGCGGGGGAGCAGAAGCTTTCTTT,CASSVSLGRGGGAEAFF
13,TRBJ1-2,NA,TRBV5-1,NA,TGCGCCAGCAGCCTTACAGTCAACTATGGCTACACCTTC,CASSLTVNYGYTF
13,TRBJ1-1,few,TRBV5-4,NA,TGTGCCAGCAGCTTGGAGACCAACACTGAAGCTTTCTTT,CASSLETNTEAFF
16,TRBJ2-1,NA,TRBV5-1,NA,TGCGCCAGCAGAGCGGGTAGCTGGGGGCGAGACAATGAGCAGTTCTTC,CASRAGSWGRDNEQFF
14,TRBJ2-1,NA,TRBV6-4,TRBD1,TGTGCCAGCAGTGTAAGACAGGGGCCCCATGAGCAGTTCTTC,CASSVRQGPHEQFF
15,TRBJ1-2,NA,TRBV10-3,NA,TGTGCCATCAGTGAGTCCGTTGGGCCTATGGCTGGCTACACCTTC,CAISESVGPMAGYTF
14,TRBJ2-7,few,TRBV5-1,NA,TGCGCCAGTACAAAGGGGGACATAGGCTACGAGCAGTACTTC,CASTKGDIGYEQYF
14,TRBJ2-6,NA,TRBV2,NA,TGTGCCGGATCAGGGGCTCAAGGGGCCAACGTCCTGACTTTC,CAGSGAQGANVLTF
16,TRBJ2-1,NA,TRBV28,TRBD1,TGTGCCAGCAGTTTGGCCGGGACAGGGACCTACAATGAGCAGTTCTTC,CASSLAGTGTYNEQFF
15,TRBJ1-1,NA,TRBV6-5,TRBD1,TGTGCCAGCAGTCAGGGAGACAGGGAATACACTGAAGCTTTCTTT,CASSQGDREYTEAFF
14,TRBJ2-1,once,TRBV18,NA,TGTGCCAGCTCACGTAGACTAGACTACAATGAGCAGTTCTTC,CASSRRLDYNEQFF
17,TRBJ1-6,NA,TRBV23-1,NA,TGCGCCAGCAGTCAAGAAGCAGCCGAGGGCGCGATCTCACCCCTCCACTTT,CASSQEAAEGAISPLHF
17,TRBJ2-1,NA,TRBV7-8,TRBD1,TGTGCCAGCAGCGTGAAAGCGGGACAGGGAAACAACAATGAGCAGTTCTTC,CASSVKAGQGNNNEQFF
17,TRBJ2-7,NA,TRBV4-1,TRBD2,TGCGCCAGCAGCCAAGCCCTAAGCGCGGGGGGGCATTACGAGCAGTACTTC,CASSQALSAGGHYEQYF
14,TRBJ1-4,NA,TRBV13,NA,TGTGCCAGCAGCTTAGGAGGAACTAATGAAAAACTGTTTTTT,CASSLGGTNEKLFF
15,TRBJ1-5,NA,TRBV5-4,NA,TGTGCCAGCAGTCTCGACGGATCGGGGCGTCAGCCCCAGCATTTT,CASSLDGSGRQPQHF
14,TRBJ2-7,once,TRBV5-5,TRBD1,TGTGCCAGCAGCTCCCGGGACAGGGGGAGCGAGCAGTACTTC,CASSSRDRGSEQYF
14,TRBJ2-5,NA,TRBV5-1,TRBD1,TGCGCCAGCAGCGCTGGACAGGGCCAAGAGACCCAGTACTTC,CASSAGQGQETQYF
15,TRBJ1-1,NA,TRBV19,TRBD1,TGTGCCAGTAAAGAGGGACAGATCATGAACACTGAAGCTTTCTTT,CASKEGQIMNTEAFF
14,TRBJ2-3,NA,TRBV19,TRBD2,TGTGCCAGTAGTATCGCGGTAGCGGGGAATACGCAGTATTTT,CASSIAVAGNTQYF
18,TRBJ1-3,NA,TRBV21-1,NA,TGTGCCAGCAGCAAAGGCGGCAGGCTAATCACCCTGCTAAACACCATATATTTT,CASSKGGRLITLLNTIYF
16,TRBJ2-4,NA,TRBV19,TRBD2,TGTGCCAGTAGTAGGGATAGCGGGGGGGCCCAAAACATTCAGTACTTC,CASSRDSGGAQNIQYF
16,TRBJ2-7,NA,TRBV4-1,TRBD2,TGCGCCAGCAGCCAAGACTCTAGCGGGGGGGTCTACGAGCAGTACTTC,CASSQDSSGGVYEQYF
14,TRBJ1-6,once,TRBV5-1,NA,TGCGCCAGCAGCACCAGGGGTGAGAATTCACCCCTCCACTTT,CASSTRGENSPLHF
17,TRBJ1-1,NA,TRBV4-1,NA,TGCGCCAGCAGCCTCCAGGGAGGGGCCGTCTTGAACACTGAAGCTTTCTTT,CASSLQGGAVLNTEAFF
17,TRBJ1-1,few,TRBV5-1,NA,TGCGCCAGCAGCCTTGGTTGGTACAGGGACGGGAACACTGAAGCTTTCTTT,CASSLGWYRDGNTEAFF
15,TRBJ1-5,NA,TRBV10-3,TRBD1,TGTGCCATCAGTGATGGCAGGGGGCCCAATCAGCCCCAGCATTTT,CAISDGRGPNQPQHF
15,TRBJ1-1,NA,TRBV5-1,TRBD1,TGCGCCAGCAGCTGGGAAGACAGGGAAACCACTGAAGCTTTCTTT,CASSWEDRETTEAFF
14,TRBJ2-5,NA,TRBV2,TRBD2,TGTGCCACCAGAGCGGGGTCGGTATCAGAGACCCAGTACTTC,CATRAGSVSETQYF
12,TRBJ2-5,few,TRBV2,NA,TGTGCCAGCAGTGATCTACCCGAGACCCAGTACTTC,CASSDLPETQYF
13,TRBJ2-6,NA,TRBV6-5,NA,TGTGCCAGCCAAATCTCTGGGGCCAACGTCCTGACTTTC,CASQISGANVLTF
12,TRBJ2-1,NA,TRBV6-1,NA,TGTGCCAGCAGTGAAACAGGGAATGAGCAGTTCTTC,CASSETGNEQFF
12,TRBJ2-5,NA,TRBV9,NA,TGTGCCAGCAGCGTATTGGACGGGAACCAGTACTTC,CASSVLDGNQYF
19,TRBJ1-5,NA,TRBV27,NA,TGTGCCAGCAGCGCACTTAGACGGACCCAAGAGGGTCGCAATCAGCCCCAGCATTTT,CASSALRRTQEGRNQPQHF
16,TRBJ2-7,NA,TRBV28,TRBD1,TGTGCCAGCAGTTTTCCCCCTACAGGGGGTAGTTCCGAGCAGTACTTC,CASSFPPTGGSSEQYF
15,TRBJ1-5,few,TRBV5-1,NA,TGCGCCAGCAGCTTGGCGGCGGGGGCGGAGCAGCCCCAGCATTTT,CASSLAAGAEQPQHF